The entry that follows covers one T cell receptor beta chain sequence. With 5 bases removed from V and 2 bases from J, the gap between germline ends came to 7 bases. The V gene's germline CDR1 is LNHDA and CDR2 SQIVND (reference sequence). The CDR3 has 14 residues. The data were obtained in a study of blood T cell repertoires in COVID-19. Sequencing was performed with immunoSEQ multiplex PCR; in TCRdb, only in-frame clones are kept and a portion is missing. The table shows 150,000 to 200,000 clones, with roughly 88% occurring only once. During active infection, Seattle patients enrolled and were then monitored through disease.

The genes are TRBV19 and TRBJ2-6; no reliable D call. Sequenced sample: peripheral blood. The sequence was collected from a man aged 18 to 29 with COVID-19, enrolled during active disease. CDR3 sequence reads: CASSPLPGANVLTF. As DNA, the CDR3 is TGTGCCAGTAGTCCTCTCCCTGGGGCCAACGTCCTGACTTTC.